The 23 T cell receptor beta chains given below trace back to one sample, sequenced in a study of T-cell reconstitution after alpha-beta-depleted transplantation in children. Unique molecular identifiers were built into the TCRbeta library. In TCRdb, the PCR reads were re-called with MiXCR into one record per CDR3 protein. The data contain 900,000 or so distinct CDR3 sequences, roughly 15% of them singletons. This specimen was PBMCs, mostly from graft donor cells, taken 360 days after TCRalphabeta/CD19-depleted stem cell transplant. The receptors were sampled from a male patient between 5 and 17 years old who had a stem cell transplant for acute lymphoblastic leukemia, so the T cells may come from the graft donor.

There are a few counts of this clonotype. The chain joins TRBV24-1 to TRBJ2-5, with D tentatively TRBD1 (6 bases). Germline V lookup: CDR1 KGHDR, CDR2 SFDVKD. There are 14 residues in the CDR3. V lost 3 bases and J 1 base, leaving 8 bases between the germline ends. CDR3 sequence reads: CATSDTGSQETQYF. DNA of the CDR3: TGTGCCACCAGTGATACAGGGTCCCAAGAGACCCAGTACTTC.

The chain joins TRBV20-1 to TRBJ2-1; no reliable D call. Trimming pared 1 base from V and 4 bases from J, leaving 8 bases between. CDR1 is DFQATT and CDR2 is SNEGSKA in the germline V gene (reference sequence). This CDR3 is 13 amino acids long. The CDR3 nucleotides are TGCAGTGCTAGAGCAGACGGATACAATGAGCAGTTCTTC. This encodes CSARADGYNEQFF.

This chain connects TRBV7-9 to TRBJ2-6, with D possibly TRBD1 on 6 matching bases. Trimming shortened V by 5 bases and J by 1 base, and 12 bases separated the two germline ends. There are 16 residues in the CDR3. The V gene's germline CDR1 is SEHNR and CDR2 FQNEAQ (reference sequence). Here the CDR3 DNA reads TGTGCCAGCAGCCAGGGGAGATGGTCTGGGGCCAACGTCCTGACTTTC. Translating gives CASSQGRWSGANVLTF.

The J gene is TRBJ2-3, the V gene TRBV5-5; TRBD1 or TRBD2 may be the D gene (5 bases each). The germline CDR1 and CDR2 sequences are SGHKS and YYEKEE (reference sequence). This CDR3 has 16 residues. Trimming shortened V by 4 bases and J by 3 bases, and 18 bases separated the two germline ends. CDR3 sequence reads: CASSPQEVVDTDTQYF. For the CDR3, the DNA is TGTGCCAGCAGCCCACAGGAGGTTGTAGATACAGATACGCAGTATTTT.

The gene calls are TRBV19 and TRBJ1-2; D not resolved. The germline gives CDR1 LNHDA, CDR2 SQIVND (reference sequence). The CDR3 is made up of 13 amino acids. Between the trimmed V and J ends, which lost 3 bases and 5 bases, there was a span of 10 bases. The CDR3 region has the DNA TGTGCCAGTAGTATTACGGCAGCTTATGGCTACACCTTC. It encodes CASSITAAYGYTF.

This chain joins TRBV12-3 or TRBV12-4 and TRBJ1-6; D may be TRBD1 (5 bases). The ends were cut back, 4 bases at V and 10 bases at J, with 11 bases in the middle. The CDR3 has 13 amino acids. The CDR3 coding sequence is TGTGCCAGCAGTTGGGAGGGGAGCTCACCCCTCCACTTT. Amino acids: CASSWEGSSPLHF.

V usage is TRBV4-1 and J usage is TRBJ1-3, with 8 bases lining up with TRBD1. Unmatched junction bases numbered 4, after V lost 3 bases and J lost 3 bases. CDR1 and CDR2 (germline): MGHRA, YSYEKL. The CDR3 runs 15 residues. The CDR3 sequence: CASSHEGQGGNTIYF. The CDR3 DNA reads TGCGCCAGCAGCCATGAAGGACAGGGTGGAAACACCATATATTTT.

The chain joins TRBV5-1 to TRBJ2-7; D not certain. Per germline, CDR1 SGHRS and CDR2 YFSETQ. Trimming removed 0 bases from V and 1 base from J, with 11 bases in between. There are 15 residues in the CDR3. The CDR3: CASSLAATESYEQYF. DNA of the CDR3: TGCGCCAGCAGCTTGGCCGCGACGGAGTCCTACGAGCAGTACTTC. The whole variable domain, remainder taken from reference TRBV5-1 and TRBJ2-7, is KAGVTQTPRYLIKTRGQQVTLSCSPISGHRSVSWYQQTPGQGLQFLFEYFSETQRNKGNFPGRFSGRQFSNSRSEMNVSTLELGDSALYLCASSLAATESYEQYFGPGTRLTVT.

This clonotype was found many times. CDR3 nucleotides: TGTGCCAGCAGCGTAGCGGCAGGGGAAACTTACGAGCAGTACTTC. Its protein is CASSVAAGETYEQYF. The gene calls are TRBV9 and TRBJ2-7, with D perhaps matching TRBD1 (6 bases). V shed 0 bases and J shed 4 bases, with 14 bases lying between them. CDR1 and CDR2 (germline): SGDLS, YYNGEE. The CDR3 sequence is 15 residues long.

This chain uses TRBV27 with TRBJ2-1; 9 bases match TRBD2. Trimming cost V 4 bases and J 8 bases; bases outside gene matches: 6. CDR1 and CDR2 (germline): MNHEY, SMNVEV (reference sequence). This CDR3 has 14 amino acids. CDR3 nucleotides: TGTGCCAGCAGTTCGACTAGCGGTGGCGATGAGCAGTTCTTC. Residues: CASSSTSGGDEQFF.

The J gene is TRBJ1-6, the V gene TRBV4-1; TRBD1 matches at 7 bases. The germline CDR1 and CDR2 sequences are MGHRA and YSYEKL. V lost 1 base and J lost 4; bases outside the gene matches: 1. This CDR3 is 15 amino acids long. The CDR3 sequence: CASSQGQGYNSPLHF. The DNA for the CDR3 is TGCGCCAGCAGCCAAGGACAGGGTTATAATTCACCCCTCCACTTT.

At least ten counts were recorded for this clonotype. This chain joins TRBV20-1 and TRBJ2-5; TRBD2 matches at 7 bases. Per the germline V gene, CDR1 is DFQATT and CDR2 is SNEGSKA (reference sequence). This CDR3 contains 15 residues. Trimming removed 1 base from V and 0 bases from J; junction bases left unmatched: 5. The DNA for the CDR3 is TGCAGTGCTAGAGCTTGGGGGGGGTACCAAGAGACCCAGTACTTC. Its protein product is CSARAWGGYQETQYF.

V gene TRBV7-8 combines with J gene TRBJ1-1; 7 nucleotides match TRBD1. The J segment lost 1 base and the V segment lost 1 base, leaving 12 bases of the junction unmatched. The CDR3 covers 18 residues. In germline, CDR1 is SGHVS, CDR2 FQNEAQ. CDR3 in DNA: TGTGCCAGCAGCTTAGGCGCCAGGGGGTATATAAGGAACACTGAAGCTTTCTTT. This sequence encodes CASSLGARGYIRNTEAFF. Drawing the rest from reference TRBV7-8 and TRBJ1-1, the complete variable domain is GAGVSQSPRYKVAKRGQDVALRCDPISGHVSLFWYQQALGQGPEFLTYFQNEAQLDKSGLPSDRFFAERPEGSVSTLKIQRTQQEDSAVYLCASSLGARGYIRNTEAFFGQGTRLTVV.

This chain uses TRBV5-1 with TRBJ2-7, with TRBD2 matching 8 bases. V lost 7 bases and J lost 6; bases outside the gene matches: 18. The CDR3 length is 16 residues. Germline V gene sequence: CDR1 SGHRS, CDR2 YFSETQ. The CDR3 spells CASSTGGLAETSEQYF. The DNA of the CDR3 is TGCGCCAGCTCTACGGGAGGGCTAGCGGAGACCTCCGAGCAGTACTTC.

The CDR3 loop reads CASSGLAGGPDTQYF. The CDR3 nucleotides are TGTGCCAGCAGCGGACTAGCGGGAGGACCAGATACGCAGTATTTT. The V gene is TRBV6-4, the J gene TRBJ2-3, with 14 bases lining up with TRBD2. Trimming took 6 bases from V and 4 from J; bases not matched to a gene: 3. From germline, CDR1 is MRHNA and CDR2 SNTAGT. The CDR3 extends over 15 amino acids.

V is TRBV4-1 and J is TRBJ1-1; tentatively, D is TRBD1 (6 bases). Germline V CDR1 and CDR2: MGHRA, YSYEKL. Between the trimmed V and J ends, which lost 1 base and 4 bases, there was a span of 10 bases. This CDR3 spans 14 amino acids. The CDR3: CASSQVEGVTEAFF. The DNA of the CDR3 is TGCGCCAGCAGCCAAGTGGAGGGGGTCACTGAAGCTTTCTTT.

This clonotype was seen only once. Likely a read error: the CDR3 ends without its conserved phenylalanine or tryptophan. The chain couples TRBV5-5 to TRBJ2-7; TRBD1 aligns across 7 bases. This CDR3 contains 14 residues. CDR1 and CDR2 (germline): SGHKS, YYEKEE (reference sequence). V gave up 3 bases and J gave up 1 base; unmatched junction bases: 4. CDR3 sequence (DNA): TGTGCCAGCAGCTGGGACAGTATTTCCTACGAGCAGTACTGC. Protein sequence: CASSWDSISYEQYC.

This clonotype was picked up a small number of times. The chain is built from TRBV20-1 and TRBJ1-4; D might be TRBD1 (6 bases). There are 14 residues in the CDR3. V shed 0 bases and J shed 4 bases, with 9 bases lying between them. Germline loops: CDR1 DFQATT, CDR2 SNEGSKA (reference sequence). CDR3 protein: CSARDGGGNEKLFF. The CDR3 DNA sequence: TGCAGTGCTAGAGACGGAGGGGGTAATGAAAAACTGTTTTTT.

V gene TRBV27 combines with J gene TRBJ2-1; D gene ambiguous. Germline V CDR1 and CDR2: MNHEY, SMNVEV (reference sequence). Trimming stripped 5 bases from V and 7 bases from J, with 12 bases between. This CDR3 is 13 amino acids long. CDR3 sequence reads: CASSVRWANEQFF. The CDR3 region has the DNA TGTGCCAGCAGTGTCCGTTGGGCTAATGAGCAGTTCTTC.

This clonotype came up a few times. The V and J genes are TRBV4-1 and TRBJ2-5; no definite D call. This CDR3 comprises 14 residues. The V gene lost 0 bases and the J gene lost 7 bases, with 12 bases spanning the gap. CDR1 and CDR2 (germline): MGHRA, YSYEKL. CDR3 DNA sequence: TGCGCCAGCAGCCAAGAATCCGGAGTTGGGACCCAGTACTTC. The encoded protein is CASSQESGVGTQYF.

Here the CDR3 reads CASMLAGGPEETQYF. CDR3 bases: TGTGCCAGCATGCTAGCGGGAGGTCCGGAGGAGACCCAGTACTTC. V and J are TRBV3-1 and TRBJ2-5; 11 bases fit TRBD2. This CDR3 spans 15 amino acids. V lost 7 bases, J lost 5 bases, and 9 bases stayed unmatched. The germline V gene encodes CDR1 LGHDT and CDR2 YNNKEL (reference sequence).

This clonotype has just a few counts. V and J are TRBV6-5 and TRBJ2-3, with 8 nucleotides matching TRBD2. The CDR3 is 15 residues long. Germline-derived CDR1 and CDR2 are MNHEY and SVGAGI. V lost 4 bases to trimming and J lost 6 bases; unmatched junction nucleotides: 9. The CDR3 is CASSFGGELPDTQYF. DNA for the CDR3: TGTGCCAGCAGTTTCGGGGGGGAGCTACCGGATACGCAGTATTTT.

This clonotype appeared a few times. This chain joins TRBV11-2 and TRBJ1-6; D is ambiguous. Deletions cut 3 bases from V and 0 bases from J, with 6 bases between. This CDR3 region has 15 residues. Germline V CDR1 and CDR2: SGHAT, FQNNGV. The CDR3 DNA is TGTGCCAGCAGCTTCCAGAGCTCCTATAATTCACCCCTCCACTTT. This codes for CASSFQSSYNSPLHF.